The sequence of this TCR beta chain was determined in a study of T cell repertoires in cytomegalovirus infection. Study-level background: Matching HLA type and CMV infection were both indicated by public TCR beta signatures.

Notes on the study in general: HLA-C-restricted CMV-specific TCR beta clonotypes were dominant in the ex vivo response. Identification of carriers of CMV plus the relevant HLA was performed using cumulative public TCR beta family frequency.

The CDR3 consists of 16 residues. Germline CDR1 LNHDA, CDR2 SQIVND (reference sequence). J gave up 7 bases and V 7 bases, and 15 bases lay outside the gene matches. This clonotype was recorded at least ten times. What it binds is not known. MiXCR, run by TCRdb on the reads, gives a single entry per CDR3 protein. The data contain some 250,000 distinct CDR3 sequences, less than 9.5% of them singletons. The receptor comes from a human donor in good health (CMV status not recorded). Some clones in this sample may be carry-over from other donors' samples. The sample taken for sequencing was PBMCs. This chain connects TRBV19 to TRBJ1-5; 8 nucleotides match TRBD1. CDR3: CASTPAQGAGGQPQHF. The CDR3, as DNA: TGTGCCAGTACCCCAGCCCAGGGGGCGGGCGGCCAGCCCCAGCATTTT.